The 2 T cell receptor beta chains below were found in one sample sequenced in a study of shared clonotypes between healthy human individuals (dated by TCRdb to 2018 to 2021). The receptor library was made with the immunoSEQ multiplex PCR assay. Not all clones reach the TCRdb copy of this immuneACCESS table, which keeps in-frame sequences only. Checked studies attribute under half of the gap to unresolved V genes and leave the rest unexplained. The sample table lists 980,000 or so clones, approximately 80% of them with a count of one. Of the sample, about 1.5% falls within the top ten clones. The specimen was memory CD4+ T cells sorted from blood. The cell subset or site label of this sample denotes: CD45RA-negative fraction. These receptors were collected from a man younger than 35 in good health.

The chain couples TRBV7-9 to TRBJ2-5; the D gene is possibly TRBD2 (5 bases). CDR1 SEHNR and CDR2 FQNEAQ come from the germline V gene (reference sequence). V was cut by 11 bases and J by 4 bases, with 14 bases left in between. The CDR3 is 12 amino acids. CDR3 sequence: CAPEAAGETQYF. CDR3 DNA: TGTGCCCCCGAAGCCGCGGGAGAGACCCAGTACTTC. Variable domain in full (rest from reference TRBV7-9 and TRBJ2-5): DTGVSQNPRHKITKRGQNVTFRCDPISEHNRLYWYRQTLGQGPEFLTYFQNEAQLEKSRLLSDRFSAERPKGSFSTLEIQRTEQGDSAMYLCAPEAAGETQYFGPGTRLLVL.

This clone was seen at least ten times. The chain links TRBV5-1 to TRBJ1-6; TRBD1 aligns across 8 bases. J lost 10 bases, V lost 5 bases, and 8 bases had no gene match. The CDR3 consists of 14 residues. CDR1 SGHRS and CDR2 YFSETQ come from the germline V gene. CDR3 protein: CASRVGQGLSPLHF. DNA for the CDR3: TGCGCCAGCAGGGTCGGACAGGGACTCTCACCCCTCCACTTT.